The entry that follows covers one T cell receptor (beta chain) sequence. J was trimmed by 5 bases and V by 4 bases; bases with no gene match: 8. Germline loops: CDR1 SNHLY, CDR2 FYNNEI. The CDR3 runs to 15 residues. Profiled with immunoSEQ multiplex PCR; TCRdb holds only in-frame clones, not every one. The table has 50,000 or so clones, about 96% seen once; the top ten hold approximately 1%. This specimen comes from a study of control samples from healthy donors and cancer patients. This receptor was obtained from a woman aged 18-29 years in good health. What was sequenced was blood. This chain connects TRBV2 to TRBJ2-5; TRBD2 matches 9 bases. CDR3 sequence reads: CASSALAGGPETQYF. CDR3 bases: TGTGCCAGCAGTGCTCTCGCGGGGGGGCCGGAGACCCAGTACTTC.